This T cell receptor (beta chain) was captured in a study of cytomegalovirus exposure and HLA in healthy donors. On this clone itself: No antigen is known for it.

Findings of the study overall: HLA-A and HLA-B allele assignments for most subjects were reportedly predicted accurately using TCR beta sequences. The investigators catalogued 164 TCR beta chains as cytomegalovirus-associated.

The PCR employed 60 Vbeta primers together with 13 Jbeta primers. Profiling relied on immunoSEQ multiplex PCR, and the TCRdb table lists in-frame clones only, not all of them. This sample carries around 170,000 clones, around four fifths of them seen once, and the ten largest clones take approximately 2.4%. This CDR3 comprises 15 residues. CDR1 is MNHNS and CDR2 is SASEGT in the germline V gene. V lost 5 bases to trimming and J lost 0 bases; unmatched junction nucleotides: 4. The rearrangement links TRBV6-1 to TRBJ1-5; 7 bases match TRBD1. This clonotype was obtained from a woman between 50 and 59 years old in good health and CMV-seropositive. The sample consisted of PBMCs. DNA of the CDR3: TGTGCCAGCAGTCCAGGGGGATATAGCAATCAGCCCCAGCATTTT. Translating it yields CASSPGGYSNQPQHF.